Shown below are 21 T cell receptor beta chains from a single sample sequenced in a study of control samples from healthy donors and cancer patients. The repertoire was sequenced with immunoSEQ multiplex PCR; TCRdb's copy has only in-frame clones and lacks some. The table lists approximately 150,000 clones, 80% to 90% of them singletons, with approximately 1.7% in the top ten. Sequenced material: blood. These TCRs come from a man aged 18-30 years in good health.

The V and J genes are TRBV7-6 and TRBJ1-2; D may be TRBD1 (6 bases). V gave up 3 bases and J gave up 0 bases, with 11 bases separating them. CDR1 SGHVS and CDR2 FNYEAQ come from the germline V gene. The CDR3 has 15 residues. CDR3 in amino acids: CASSFSDRPNYGYTF. The CDR3, as DNA: TGTGCCAGCAGCTTCTCCGACAGGCCTAACTATGGCTACACCTTC. The full variable domain, rest sourced from reference TRBV7-6 and TRBJ1-2, is GAGVSQSPRYKVTKRGQDVALRCDPISGHVSLYWYRQALGQGPEFLTYFNYEAQQDKSGLPNDRFSAERPEGSISTLTIQRTEQRDSAMYRCASSFSDRPNYGYTFGSGTRLTVV.

This clone turned up a few times. The rearrangement links TRBV18 to TRBJ1-5, with D possibly TRBD1 on 5 matching bases. Germline-derived CDR1 and CDR2 are KGHSH and LQKENI. V lost 6 bases and J 0 bases, leaving 12 bases between the germline ends. The CDR3 loop spans 15 amino acids. CDR3 DNA: TGTGCCAGCTCCCACGGGGCGAATAGCAATCAGCCCCAGCATTTT. It is translated as CASSHGANSNQPQHF. The full variable domain, in which reference TRBV18 and TRBJ1-5 provide the parts outside the CDR3, is NAGVMQNPRHLVRRRGQEARLRCSPMKGHSHVYWYRQLPEEGLKFMVYLQKENIIDESGMPKERFSAEFPKEGPSILRIQQVVRGDSAAYFCASSHGANSNQPQHFGDGTRLSIL.

V is TRBV5-5 and J is TRBJ2-3, with D possibly TRBD2 on 7 matching bases. The CDR3 has 16 amino acids. The germline gives CDR1 SGHKS, CDR2 YYEKEE (reference sequence). V lost 0 bases, J lost 1 base, and 12 bases lay in between. CDR3 protein: CASSLEGGEGTDTQYF. The CDR3 DNA sequence: TGTGCCAGCAGCTTGGAAGGGGGGGAAGGCACAGATACGCAGTATTTT.

The V and J genes are TRBV7-2 and TRBJ2-7; TRBD1 matches at 8 bases. The CDR3 runs 13 residues. Germline V CDR1 and CDR2: SGHTA, FQGNSA. The J segment lost 9 bases and the V segment lost 4 bases, leaving 8 bases of the junction unmatched. CDR3 loop: CASSSLSGTGQYF. The CDR3 DNA sequence: TGTGCCAGCAGCTCCCTCTCCGGGACAGGGCAGTACTTC.

The V call is TRBV13, the J call TRBJ2-3, with 8 bases aligning to TRBD2. Germline V gives CDR1 PRHDT, CDR2 FYEKMQ (reference sequence). This CDR3 spans 15 amino acids. The trim removed 0 bases at V and 1 base at J, leaving 0 bases unmatched. CDR3 nucleotides: TGTGCCAGCAGCTTAGGGCGGGGGGGCACAGATACGCAGTATTTT. This sequence encodes CASSLGRGGTDTQYF.

This sequence joins TRBV9 and TRBJ2-1; 8 nucleotides match TRBD1. CDR3 length: 17 amino acids. The V gene's germline CDR1 is SGDLS and CDR2 YYNGEE. J gave up 0 bases and V 0 bases, and 5 bases lay outside the gene matches. The CDR3: CASSVAGGPSSYNEQFF. For the CDR3, the DNA is TGTGCCAGCAGCGTAGCAGGGGGCCCGAGCTCCTACAATGAGCAGTTCTTC.

The table lists this clone with a few counts. The CDR3 nucleotides are TGTGCCAGTAGTAGTAACCCCGGGGAGCTGTTTTTT. It specifies CASSSNPGELFF. The gene calls are TRBV19 and TRBJ2-2, with D unclear. Germline loops: CDR1 LNHDA, CDR2 SQIVND (reference sequence). This CDR3 comprises 12 residues. Trimming shortened V by 4 bases and J by 6 bases, and 6 bases separated the two germline ends.

The chain combines TRBV4-2 with TRBJ1-5; D is perhaps TRBD1 (6 bases). The CDR3 is made up of 15 amino acids. The ends were cut back, 0 bases at V and 5 bases at J, with 11 bases in the middle. Germline V gene data show CDR1 as LGHNA and CDR2 as YNFKEQ. CDR3 nucleotides: TGTGCCAGCAGCCAAGACAGGGGAAATTATCAGCCCCAGCATTTT. Translating gives CASSQDRGNYQPQHF.

The J gene is TRBJ2-5, the V gene TRBV5-1; TRBD2 matches at 11 bases. The trim removed 0 bases at V and 8 bases at J, leaving 3 bases unmatched. Germline CDR1 is SGHRS and CDR2 is YFSETQ. The CDR3 sequence is 14 residues long. CDR3 nucleotides: TGCGCCAGCAGCTTGGCACTAGCGGGGGACACCCAGTACTTC. Its protein is CASSLALAGDTQYF.

In its sample, this clone was seen a few times. Other DNA sequences in this specimen translate into the identical CDR3. The chain combines TRBV11-2 with TRBJ1-2; 8 bases are shared with TRBD1. The CDR3 has 13 residues. Germline V lookup: CDR1 SGHAT, CDR2 FQNNGV. J was trimmed by 7 bases and V by 5 bases; bases with no gene match: 6. CDR3 protein: CASSLDRGRGYTF. CDR3 DNA sequence: TGTGCCAGCAGCCTCGACAGGGGCCGTGGCTACACCTTC.

The chain has TRBV9 and TRBJ2-7, with TRBD1 matching over 9 bases. Per the germline V gene, CDR1 is SGDLS and CDR2 is YYNGEE. This CDR3 is built from 14 residues. J lost 3 bases, V lost 4 bases, and 5 bases had no gene match. The CDR3 reads CASSPGTGNYEQYF. CDR3 nucleotide sequence: TGTGCCAGCAGCCCGGGGACAGGGAACTACGAGCAGTACTTC. Full variable domain (outside the CDR3, taken from reference TRBV9 and TRBJ2-7): DSGVTQTPKHLITATGQRVTLRCSPRSGDLSVYWYQQSLDQGLQFLIQYYNGEERAKGNILERFSAQQFPDLHSELNLSSLELGDSALYFCASSPGTGNYEQYFGPGTRLTVT.

The chain joins TRBV2 to TRBJ2-3, with 16 nucleotides matching TRBD2. Germline V gene data show CDR1 as SNHLY and CDR2 as FYNNEI. Germline trimming cut 6 bases from V and 11 bases from J; bases unmatched to any gene: 11. The CDR3 is made up of 16 amino acids. DNA of the CDR3: TGTGCCAGCAGCGACCCCGGGACTAGCGGGGGGGCGGGGCAGTATTTT. Its protein product is CASSDPGTSGGAGQYF.

This clone was counted only a few times. This chain connects TRBV6-5 to TRBJ1-3; D is undetermined. The CDR3 has 12 amino acids. Germline V gene data show CDR1 as MNHEY and CDR2 as SVGAGI. Trimming shortened V by 5 bases and J by 4 bases, and 6 bases separated the two germline ends. CDR3 DNA sequence: TGTGCCAGCAGTAACCAAGGAAACACCATATATTTT. It codes for CASSNQGNTIYF.

The CDR3 spells CASSWGGGNEQFF. The CDR3 nucleotides are TGTGCCAGCAGCTGGGGCGGGGGGAATGAGCAGTTCTTC. The chain employs TRBV5-6 and TRBJ2-1; 8 positions match TRBD2. This CDR3 has 13 amino acids. Germline values: CDR1 SGHDT, CDR2 YYEEEE. V lost 3 bases to trimming and J lost 7 bases; unmatched junction nucleotides: 3.

This clone has just one count. This chain links TRBV19 with TRBJ2-7; 8 bases are a match to TRBD1. The trim removed 5 bases at V and 5 bases at J, leaving 5 bases unmatched. The V gene's germline CDR1 is LNHDA and CDR2 SQIVND (reference sequence). The CDR3 has 13 amino acids. CDR3 in DNA: TGTGCCAGTAGTCGCCAGGGGGCCGACGAGCAGTACTTC. Encoded protein: CASSRQGADEQYF.

This chain uses TRBV27 with TRBJ2-2; D gene uncertain. The CDR3 sequence is 16 residues long. The V and J ends lost 5 bases and 0 bases respectively, with 13 bases between them. Germline CDR1 is MNHEY and CDR2 is SMNVEV (reference sequence). DNA of the CDR3: TGTGCCAGCAGTACCTACGGCCCTACGAACACCGGGGAGCTGTTTTTT. It codes for CASSTYGPTNTGELFF.

The chain employs TRBV28 and TRBJ2-5; D tentatively fits TRBD1 or TRBD2 (6 bases each). V was pared by 2 bases and J by 2 bases, with 24 bases between. Germline lookup yields CDR1 MDHEN and CDR2 SYDVKM. The CDR3 extends over 19 amino acids. CDR3 protein: CASSLHGGLAGPLQETQYF. In DNA, the CDR3 is TGTGCCAGCAGTTTACACGGGGGCCTGGCCGGGCCGTTACAAGAGACCCAGTACTTC.

The CDR3 coding sequence is TGTGCCAGCAGCCAACTCAGGGATCCGAGCTCCTACAATGAGCAGTTCTTC. Protein sequence: CASSQLRDPSSYNEQFF. The rearrangement links TRBV3-1 (or the pseudogene TRBV3-2) to TRBJ2-1, with D tentatively TRBD1 (5 bases). The germline V and J ends were trimmed by 2 bases and 0 bases, with 14 bases remaining between them. The CDR3 contains 17 residues. Germline V gene lookup returns CDR1 LGHDT and CDR2 YNNKEL (reference sequence).

The gene calls are TRBV11-1 and TRBJ1-3; D gene uncertain. The CDR3 spans 12 residues. The germline CDR1 and CDR2 sequences are SGHAT and FQDESV (reference sequence). V was shortened by 5 bases and J by 3 bases, with 5 bases between the two germline ends. The CDR3 DNA follows: TGTGCCAGCAGCCACAGTGGAAACACCATATATTTT. This encodes CASSHSGNTIYF.

This chain joins TRBV5-4 and TRBJ2-7, with D perhaps TRBD1 (6 bases). The germline CDR1 and CDR2 sequences are SGHNT and YYREEE (reference sequence). V lost 4 bases and J lost 5, with 34 bases in between. CDR3 length equals 20 residues. The CDR3 DNA reads TGTGCCAGCAGCCCGACGCTCCTAAGCCCCCGGACAGACCCCCTCCACGAGCAGTACTTC. Its protein product is CASSPTLLSPRTDPLHEQYF.

The chain recombines TRBV5-6 with TRBJ1-1; possible D gene TRBD1, 5 bases. CDR1 and CDR2 from the germline V gene are SGHDT and YYEEEE. Trimming stripped 4 bases from V and 5 bases from J, with 12 bases between. The CDR3 contains 13 residues. The CDR3 loop reads CASSLGGGTEAFF. The CDR3 nucleotides are TGTGCCAGCAGCCTGGGGGGTGGGACTGAAGCTTTCTTT.